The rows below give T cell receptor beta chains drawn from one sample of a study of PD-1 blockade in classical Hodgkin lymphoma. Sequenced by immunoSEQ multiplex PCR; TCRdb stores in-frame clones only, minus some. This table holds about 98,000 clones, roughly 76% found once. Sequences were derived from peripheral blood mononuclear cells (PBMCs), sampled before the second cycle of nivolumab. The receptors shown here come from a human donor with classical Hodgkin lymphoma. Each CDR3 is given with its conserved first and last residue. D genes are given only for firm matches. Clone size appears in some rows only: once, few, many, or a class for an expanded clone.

CASSSREGTHEQYF | TGTGCCAGCAGTTCCCGGGAGGGGACCCACGAGCAGTACTTC | TRBD2 | TRBJ2-7 | TRBV27 | .
CAWNPDRGVNQPQHF | TGTGCCTGGAACCCCGACAGGGGAGTCAATCAGCCCCAGCATTTT | TRBD1 | TRBJ1-5 | TRBV30 | few
CASSYSRGLAARQQYF | TGTGCCAGCAGTTACTCCCGGGGACTAGCAGCCCGACAGCAGTACTTC | TRBD2 | TRBJ2-7 | TRBV6-6 | .
CASCRDEQYF | TGCGCCAGCTGCAGGGACGAGCAGTACTTC | . | TRBJ2-7 | TRBV23-1 | once
CASSQAQGDEPQHF | TGTGCCAGCAGCCAAGCACAAGGGGACGAGCCCCAGCATTTT | . | TRBJ1-5 | TRBV4-2 | once
CARIGLAGGTDTQYF | TGTGCCAGGATCGGACTAGCAGGGGGGACAGATACGCAGTATTTT | . | TRBJ2-3 | TRBV19 | .
CASSLLAGTEAFF | TGTGCCAGCAGTTTATTGGCAGGCACTGAAGCTTTCTTT | . | TRBJ1-1 | TRBV28 | .
CASSVEGNYGYTF | TGTGCCAGCAGCGTAGAAGGTAACTATGGCTACACCTTC | . | TRBJ1-2 | TRBV9 | .
CASSPYDTPLDEQYF | TGTGCCAGCAGCCCCTACGATACTCCCCTCGACGAGCAGTACTTC | . | TRBJ2-7 | TRBV11-2 | once
CASSESGANVLTF | TGCGCCAGCAGTGAATCTGGGGCCAACGTCCTGACTTTC | . | TRBJ2-6 | TRBV5-1 | .
CASSPSTGRVNTEAFF | TGTGCCAGCAGCCCATCGACAGGGAGGGTGAACACTGAAGCTTTCTTT | TRBD1 | TRBJ1-1 | TRBV5-8 | .
CASSKDSSWEQYF | TGTGCCAGCAGCAAGGACTCCTCCTGGGAGCAGTACTTC | . | TRBJ2-7 | TRBV7-6 | .
CASRTTDTQYF | TGTGCCAGCAGGACCACAGATACGCAGTATTTT | . | TRBJ2-3 | TRBV6-1 | few
CASSQVQGDEQYF | TGTGCCAGCAGCCAAGTTCAGGGCGACGAGCAGTACTTC | . | TRBJ2-7 | TRBV14 | .
CASSNQGYGYTF | TGTGCCAGCAGCAACCAGGGGTATGGCTACACCTTC | . | TRBJ1-2 | TRBV5-6 | .
CASSLRGPGHQPQHF | TGTGCCAGCAGCTTAAGAGGCCCAGGGCATCAGCCCCAGCATTTT | . | TRBJ1-5 | TRBV5-6 | .
CASSGSLGYEQYF | TGTGCCAGCAGCGGGTCCCTGGGTTACGAGCAGTACTTC | . | TRBJ2-7 | TRBV7-7 | .
CASSPLMNEQFF | TGTGCCAGCAGTCCACTGATGAATGAGCAGTTCTTC | . | TRBJ2-1 | TRBV11-2 | .
CASSYRAMRTLISTDTQYF | TGTGCCAGCAGCTACCGAGCGATGCGGACACTTATCAGCACAGATACGCAGTATTTT | . | TRBJ2-3 | TRBV5-4 | .
CASSLVSSAYEQYF | TGTGCCAGCAGTTTAGTCTCTAGCGCCTACGAGCAGTACTTC | . | TRBJ2-7 | TRBV27 | .
CASSFGTSGYNEQFF | TGTGCCAGCAGCTTTGGGACTAGCGGGTACAATGAGCAGTTCTTC | TRBD2 | TRBJ2-1 | TRBV7-8 | .
CASSLGTYNEQFF | TGTGCCAGCAGCTTAGGGACTTACAATGAGCAGTTCTTC | . | TRBJ2-1 | TRBV7-2 | once
CASSPRAGLSPEQYF | TGTGCCAGCAGCCCCCGAGCGGGACTTTCCCCCGAGCAGTACTTC | TRBD2 | TRBJ2-7 | TRBV9 | .
CASSPFPDTQYF | TGTGCCAGCTCACCATTCCCGGATACGCAGTATTTT | . | TRBJ2-3 | TRBV18 | .
CATSRDPGRSNEQFF | TGTGCCACCAGCAGAGATCCCGGTCGCTCCAATGAGCAGTTCTTC | . | TRBJ2-1 | TRBV15 | .
CASSHQSGLYEQYF | TGTGCCAGCAGTCACCAGTCGGGGCTCTACGAGCAGTACTTC | . | TRBJ2-7 | TRBV27 | once
CASRRGNEQFF | TGTGCCAGCAGGAGAGGGAATGAGCAGTTCTTC | . | TRBJ2-1 | TRBV6-5 | .
CASRLLAGVQYEQYF | TGCGCCAGCAGGCTGCTAGCGGGAGTACAGTACGAGCAGTACTTC | TRBD2 | TRBJ2-7 | TRBV10-2 | .
CASSIQGAGTGELFF | TGTGCCAGCAGTATCCAGGGGGCTGGGACCGGGGAGCTGTTTTTT | TRBD1 | TRBJ2-2 | TRBV28 | once
CATRDRTYNEQFF | TGTGCCACCCGGGACAGAACCTACAATGAGCAGTTCTTC | TRBD1 | TRBJ2-1 | TRBV28 | .
CASSIDTGGIRNTEAFF | TGTGCCAGTAGTATAGACACGGGGGGGATTCGGAACACTGAAGCTTTCTTT | . | TRBJ1-1 | TRBV19 | .
CASRVGSTEAFF | TGTGCCAGCAGGGTGGGGAGCACTGAAGCTTTCTTT | . | TRBJ1-1 | TRBV28 | many
CASSSGTSLAKNIQYF | TGCGCCAGCAGCTCCGGGACATCGTTAGCCAAAAACATTCAGTACTTC | . | TRBJ2-4 | TRBV5-1 | .
CASRPPGLAGEGELFF | TGTGCCAGCAGACCGCCGGGACTAGCGGGCGAGGGGGAGCTGTTTTTT | TRBD2 | TRBJ2-2 | TRBV7-3 | few
CASSPGLEKTQYF | TGTGCCAGCAGCCCCGGACTGGAGAAGACCCAGTACTTC | . | TRBJ2-5 | TRBV4-2 | .
CASSQEPSPEQYF | TGTGCCAGCAGCCAAGAACCGTCCCCCGAGCAGTACTTC | . | TRBJ2-7 | TRBV4-2 | .
CASSHSGRAYEQYF | TGTGCCAGCAGCCATAGCGGGAGGGCCTACGAGCAGTACTTC | TRBD2 | TRBJ2-7 | TRBV5-6 | .
CASSLAGTNNEQFF | TGTGCCAGCAGCTTAGCGGGAACGAACAATGAGCAGTTCTTC | . | TRBJ2-1 | TRBV7-6 | few
CASSPGVEGTDTQYF | TGTGCCAGCTCACCGGGCGTGGAGGGCACAGATACGCAGTATTTT | . | TRBJ2-3 | TRBV18 | .
CASSRGLSGETQYF | TGTGCCAGCAGCCGGGGCTTGAGTGGAGAGACCCAGTACTTC | . | TRBJ2-5 | TRBV11-2 | few